This record concerns one T cell receptor (beta chain) sequence. The antigen is unknown. CDR1 SGHTA and CDR2 FQGNSA come from the germline V gene. Trimming cost V 0 bases and J 15 bases, with 21 bases left between them. CDR3 length: 15 amino acids. Individual cDNA molecules each received unique molecular identifiers attached to them. TCRdb analysed the 5' RACE reads with MiXCR anew, one entry per CDR3 protein. The sample has 40,000 to 60,000 distinct CDR3 sequences, 6.2% seen once; the top ten hold roughly 6.9%. These data originate in a study of early T cells in non-severe SARS-CoV-2 infection. For the study at large: Alpha and beta chains were unpaired, from unsorted whole-blood bulk RNA. Study-wide results and limits: VDJdb matching skewed toward anti-spike CD8 responses, missing private and CD4 specificities.

The source is an adult who was a healthcare worker with PCR-confirmed SARS-CoV-2 infection or an uninfected control (not recorded which). Sequences were derived from whole blood, sampled at baseline. V and J are TRBV7-2 and TRBJ2-1, with D uncertain. The CDR3 nucleotides read TGTGCCAGCAGCTTAGCGGGCAGGATAGATTCGTCGTGGTTCTTC. This sequence encodes CASSLAGRIDSSWFF. The full variable domain, its missing parts supplied by reference TRBV7-2 and TRBJ2-1, is GAGVSQSPSNKVTEKGKDVELRCDPISGHTALYWYRQSLGQGLEFLIYFQGNSAPDKSGLPSDRFSAERTGGSVSTLTIQRTQQEDSAVYLCASSLAGRIDSSWFFGPGTRLTVL.